This TCR beta chain was retrieved from a study of shared clonotypes between healthy human individuals. Donors, without exception, were Caucasian adults residing in Nashville, Tennessee. On sorted subsets, replicate PCRs used approximately 200 ng DNA, or some 28,000 T cell genomes. Using immunoSEQ multiplex PCR, the repertoire was profiled, and TCRdb retains in-frame clones only, with some absent. Found here are some 320,000 clones, 80% to 90% of them singletons; the top ten hold about a sixth. The CDR3 is 16 amino acids. J gave up 3 bases and V 0 bases, and 3 bases lay outside the gene matches. CDR1 ENHRY and CDR2 SYGVKD come from the germline V gene. This clone was counted once.

This TCR came from a man between 18 and 35 years old in good health. The chain is built from TRBV10-3 and TRBJ2-3; 10 nucleotides line up with TRBD2. The sequenced sample was memory CD8+ T cells sorted from blood. Subset here: CD45RO+ cells pooled with CCR7-negative TemRA cells. The CDR3 DNA sequence: TGTGCCATCAGTGAGTCTCTAGCGGGGGAAACAGATACGCAGTATTTT. This sequence encodes CAISESLAGETDTQYF.